The sequence of this T cell receptor (beta chain) was determined in a study of blood T cell repertoires in COVID-19. Profiling relied on immunoSEQ multiplex PCR, and the TCRdb table lists in-frame clones only, not all of them. The sample holds under 80,000 clones, approximately 87% seen once. The CDR3 is made up of 14 amino acids. In germline, CDR1 is MNHEY, CDR2 SVGEGT. V lost 1 base and J 0 bases, leaving 4 bases between the germline ends. Material: peripheral blood. The receptor comes from a man between 60 and 70 years old with acute or convalescent COVID-19. This chain connects TRBV6-2 or TRBV6-3 to TRBJ2-1; D is undetermined. CDR3 sequence reads: CASSYWSSYNEQFF. The CDR3 DNA reads TGTGCCAGCAGTTACTGGAGCTCCTACAATGAGCAGTTCTTC.